Listed here are 26 T cell receptor beta chains from one sample, sequenced in a study of cytomegalovirus exposure and HLA in healthy donors. Vbeta (60) and Jbeta (13) primers were used in the PCR. Here immunoSEQ multiplex PCR was the method, and the copy in TCRdb shows in-frame clones only, minus some. Of about 160,000 clones in the sample, over 70% were seen once. Sequencing was performed on PBMCs. The source of these receptors is a woman aged 45-60 years in good health and CMV-seropositive.

This clone was detected once. V usage is TRBV21-1 and J usage is TRBJ2-7; the DNA was not used to check the table's D call, TRBD1. TRBV21-1 constitutes a pseudogene. The CDR3 sequence is 17 residues long. The CDR3 loop reads CASSKARGRGIPYEQYF. In nucleotides, the CDR3 is TGTGCCAGCAGCAAAGCCCGGGGCAGGGGAATACCCTACGAGCAGTACTTC.

V gene TRBV7-9 combines with J gene TRBJ1-4, with 8 bases lining up with TRBD1. CDR1 is SEHNR, CDR2 FQNEAQ, per germline (reference sequence). Trimming at V came to 1 base and at J to 6 bases, leaving 16 bases not matched to a gene. The CDR3 spans 19 residues. The CDR3 DNA reads TGTGCCAGCAGCTTAGAGGGACAGGACCTCTCGAACCAGCATGAAAAACTGTTTTTT. It translates to CASSLEGQDLSNQHEKLFF.

The chain recombines TRBV2 with TRBJ1-5; tentatively, D is TRBD1 (6 bases). The CDR3 is made up of 14 amino acids. Germline V gives CDR1 SNHLY, CDR2 FYNNEI. Trimming cost V 2 bases and J 7 bases, with 12 bases left between them. This CDR3 reads CASSETTGWQPQHF. CDR3 DNA sequence: TGTGCCAGCAGTGAAACCACAGGGTGGCAGCCCCAGCATTTT.

CDR3 amino acids: CASSLKGSGANSPLHF. The DNA for the CDR3 is TGTGCCAGCAGCTTGAAAGGGTCAGGGGCGAATTCACCCCTCCACTTT. The chain links TRBV5-4 to TRBJ1-6; D perhaps matches TRBD1 (6 bases). Germline CDR1 reads SGHNT; CDR2 reads YYREEE (reference sequence). Deletions cut 1 base from V and 7 bases from J, with 15 bases between. The CDR3 contains 16 residues.

The V call is TRBV6-6, the J call TRBJ2-1, with 7 bases lining up with TRBD1. The CDR3 length is 14 residues. V trimming: 5 bases; J trimming: 3 bases; junction bases outside the gene matches: 4. Looked up from germline, CDR1 is MNHNY and CDR2 is SVGAGI (reference sequence). The CDR3 region is CASSGRDSYNEQFF. The CDR3 coding sequence is TGTGCCAGCAGTGGCCGGGACAGCTACAATGAGCAGTTCTTC.

In the case of this clone: Germline and junction disagree at one end, which may indicate a read error. The genes are TRBV12-5 and TRBJ1-3; 9 nucleotides agree with TRBD1. The CDR3 loop spans 15 amino acids. From germline, CDR1 is LGHNT and CDR2 FRNRAP. The CDR3 DNA follows: TGTGCTAGTGGCTTGGGACAGGGCAGTGGAAACACCATATATTTT. Amino acids: CASGLGQGSGNTIYF.

The chain employs TRBV6-5 and TRBJ1-2, with D hard to call. The germline V gene encodes CDR1 MNHEY and CDR2 SVGAGI. The CDR3 is 13 amino acids. V lost 6 bases and J 2 bases, leaving 10 bases between the germline ends. The CDR3 DNA reads as TGTGCCAGCAGAGCGGACTTAAACTATGGCTACACCTTC. Translated: CASRADLNYGYTF.

In this sample, this clone turned up once. The CDR3 region is CASSFRDSSYGYTF. The CDR3 DNA reads as TGTGCCAGCAGTTTTCGGGACAGTTCCTATGGCTACACCTTC. The chain links TRBV27 to TRBJ1-2, with TRBD1 matching over 7 bases. This CDR3 has 14 amino acids. The germline V gene encodes CDR1 MNHEY and CDR2 SMNVEV (reference sequence). V dropped 3 bases and J dropped 4; count of bases not matched to a gene: 5.

The chain joins TRBV11-2 to TRBJ1-1; TRBD1 aligns across 7 bases. CDR1 and CDR2 from the germline V gene are SGHAT and FQNNGV. The CDR3 spans 16 residues. V trimming: 5 bases; J trimming: 8 bases; junction bases outside the gene matches: 17. The DNA of the CDR3 is TGTGCCAGCAGCCCCGGGTGGGGGACAGCAGTCGTAGAAGCTTTCTTT. Translation: CASSPGWGTAVVEAFF.

This chain links TRBV6-5 with TRBJ1-2; 8 bases agree with TRBD1. J lost 3 bases, V lost 8 bases, and 5 bases had no gene match. Germline-derived CDR1 and CDR2 are MNHEY and SVGAGI. The CDR3 covers 13 residues. CDR3 loop: CASSDRAHYGYTF. The CDR3 DNA is TGTGCCAGCTCGGACAGGGCCCACTATGGCTACACCTTC.

A few counts support this clone. CDR3 sequence: CASSLGVRMNTEAFF. CDR3 nucleotide sequence: TGTGCCAGCAGCTTAGGTGTGCGGATGAACACTGAAGCTTTCTTT. The V and J genes are TRBV7-9 and TRBJ1-1; no definite D call. From germline, CDR1 is SEHNR and CDR2 FQNEAQ (reference sequence). Trimming took off 1 base at V and 0 bases at J, with 9 bases between the two ends. The CDR3 runs 15 residues.

V usage is TRBV15 and J usage is TRBJ1-6, with unresolved D. The ends were cut back, 0 bases at V and 14 bases at J, with 8 bases in the middle. The germline V gene has CDR1 LNHNV and CDR2 YYDKDF (reference sequence). The CDR3 runs 12 residues. The DNA of the CDR3 is TGTGCCACCAGCAGAGACTTGAGGTCCCTCCACTTT. Residues: CATSRDLRSLHF.

The genes are TRBV5-1 and TRBJ2-1; 13 nucleotides line up with TRBD2. With V trimmed by 2 bases and J by 4 bases, 3 bases remained unmatched. The CDR3 sequence is 16 residues long. Germline assignment: CDR1 SGHRS and CDR2 YFSETQ. CDR3 bases: TGCGCCAGCAGCTTTACTAGCGGGGGGGTATACAATGAGCAGTTCTTC. Translating it yields CASSFTSGGVYNEQFF. Together with reference TRBV5-1 and TRBJ2-1, the CDR3 gives the full variable domain: KAGVTQTPRYLIKTRGQQVTLSCSPISGHRSVSWYQQTPGQGLQFLFEYFSETQRNKGNFPGRFSGRQFSNSRSEMNVSTLELGDSALYLCASSFTSGGVYNEQFFGPGTRLTVL.

The chain joins TRBV2 to TRBJ2-7, with a weak D call TRBD2 (6 bases). This CDR3 has 12 residues. The V gene's germline CDR1 is SNHLY and CDR2 FYNNEI. Trimming shortened V by 7 bases and J by 3 bases, and 10 bases separated the two germline ends. DNA for the CDR3: TGTGCCAGCACGGGGGACGTCTACGAGCAGTACTTC. It encodes CASTGDVYEQYF.

Here the CDR3 DNA reads TGTGCCAGCAGCTTAGCGTGGGCGGGGACAGAGACCCAGTACTTC. Its translation is CASSLAWAGTETQYF. The V and J genes are TRBV7-8 and TRBJ2-5; maybe TRBD2 (6 bases). The V end lost 0 bases, the J end lost 4 bases, and 12 bases lay between the germline ends. CDR3 length: 15 residues. Germline V CDR1 and CDR2: SGHVS, FQNEAQ. Using reference TRBV7-8 and TRBJ2-5 for the parts outside the CDR3, the full variable domain is GAGVSQSPRYKVAKRGQDVALRCDPISGHVSLFWYQQALGQGPEFLTYFQNEAQLDKSGLPSDRFFAERPEGSVSTLKIQRTQQEDSAVYLCASSLAWAGTETQYFGPGTRLLVL.

V gene TRBV2 combines with J gene TRBJ1-3; no clear D gene. The CDR3 runs to 14 residues. V shed 6 bases and J shed 0 bases, with 9 bases lying between them. Germline CDR1 SNHLY, CDR2 FYNNEI. The CDR3 sequence is CASSELFSGNTIYF. DNA of the CDR3: TGTGCCAGCAGCGAACTCTTCTCTGGAAACACCATATATTTT.

This clone was recorded a few times. This rearrangement joins TRBV18 to TRBJ2-5; D perhaps matches TRBD1 (6 bases). TRBJ2-7 matches the DNA end more closely, so the J call is doubtful. Per the germline V gene, CDR1 is KGHSH and CDR2 is LQKENI. The CDR3 is 15 residues long. The CDR3: CASSLGTLSSYEQYF. CDR3 in DNA: TGTGCCAGCTCACTAGGGACACTGAGCTCCTACGAGCAGTACTTC.

J is TRBJ1-4 and V is TRBV5-8; D gene unclear. Germline V CDR1 and CDR2: SGHTS, YDEGEE. The V end lost 4 bases, the J end lost 5 bases, and 15 bases lay between the germline ends. The CDR3 is 15 residues long. The CDR3 here is CASSPGGQANEKLFF. The CDR3 DNA reads as TGTGCCAGCAGCCCCGGTGGGCAGGCAAATGAAAAACTGTTTTTT.

This clone was detected a few times. This chain joins TRBV4-2 and TRBJ2-2, with a tentative D call TRBD2 (6 bases). Germline values: CDR1 LGHNA, CDR2 YNFKEQ. This CDR3 spans 16 amino acids. Trimming stripped 5 bases from V and 0 bases from J, with 13 bases between. The CDR3 reads CASSGWEVTNTGELFF. The DNA for the CDR3 is TGTGCCAGCAGCGGATGGGAGGTTACGAACACCGGGGAGCTGTTTTTT.

The chain links TRBV6-1 to TRBJ1-6; D not certain. Trimming took 1 base from V and 7 from J, leaving 8 bases between them. There are 14 residues in the CDR3. CDR1 MNHNS and CDR2 SASEGT come from the germline V gene. CDR3 protein: CASSEGSGNSPLHF. The CDR3 DNA reads as TGTGCCAGCAGTGAAGGGTCAGGCAATTCACCCCTCCACTTT.

V usage is TRBV5-1 and J usage is TRBJ1-1; tentative D call: TRBD1 (5 bases). This CDR3 spans 13 amino acids. Germline-derived CDR1 and CDR2 are SGHRS and YFSETQ. V dropped 1 base and J dropped 5 bases, with 9 bases sitting between them. CDR3 region: CASSLWGSTEAFF. As DNA, the CDR3 is TGCGCCAGCAGCTTGTGGGGCTCGACTGAAGCTTTCTTT. The variable domain in full, completed from reference TRBV5-1 and TRBJ1-1, reads KAGVTQTPRYLIKTRGQQVTLSCSPISGHRSVSWYQQTPGQGLQFLFEYFSETQRNKGNFPGRFSGRQFSNSRSEMNVSTLELGDSALYLCASSLWGSTEAFFGQGTRLTVV.

The chain employs TRBV27 and TRBJ1-1, with TRBD1 matching over 9 bases. Germline V CDR1 and CDR2: MNHEY, SMNVEV (reference sequence). The V gene end was trimmed by 5 bases and the J gene end by 2 bases; junction bases not matched to a gene: 12. The CDR3 consists of 17 residues. This CDR3 is CASSRTGTGLKNTEAFF. CDR3 DNA sequence: TGTGCCAGCAGTCGCACCGGGACAGGGTTAAAAAACACTGAAGCTTTCTTT.

J is TRBJ1-4 and V is TRBV5-1; the match to TRBD1 covers 7 bases. This CDR3 comprises 14 residues. Germline V gives CDR1 SGHRS, CDR2 YFSETQ. Trimming at V came to 4 bases and at J to 6 bases, leaving 6 bases not matched to a gene. The CDR3 DNA follows: TGCGCCAGCAGCATGACAGGGAGTGATGAAAAACTGTTTTTT. Residues: CASSMTGSDEKLFF.

This clone showed up just once. This chain joins TRBV9 and TRBJ2-2; D uncertain. The CDR3 has 15 amino acids. V dropped 3 bases and J dropped 1 base, with 10 bases sitting between them. Germline V CDR1 and CDR2: SGDLS, YYNGEE. CDR3 DNA sequence: TGTGCCAGCAGCGCCCGCCGACAGAACACCGGGGAGCTGTTTTTT. Amino acid sequence: CASSARRQNTGELFF. Full variable domain (remainder filled in from reference TRBV9 and TRBJ2-2): DSGVTQTPKHLITATGQRVTLRCSPRSGDLSVYWYQQSLDQGLQFLIQYYNGEERAKGNILERFSAQQFPDLHSELNLSSLELGDSALYFCASSARRQNTGELFFGEGSRLTVL.

This chain connects TRBV27 to TRBJ1-4; D unresolved. Germline V gene sequence: CDR1 MNHEY, CDR2 SMNVEV (reference sequence). V was clipped by 5 bases and J by 0 bases, with 7 bases between them. CDR3 length: 14 amino acids. CDR3 region: CASSVEATNEKLFF. As DNA, the CDR3 is TGTGCCAGCAGTGTGGAGGCAACTAATGAAAAACTGTTTTTT.

This rearrangement joins TRBV18 to TRBJ1-2; D is perhaps TRBD1 (6 bases). The germline CDR1 and CDR2 sequences are KGHSH and LQKENI. V shed 3 bases and J shed 8 bases, with 16 bases lying between them. This CDR3 spans 14 amino acids. CDR3 protein: CASSPPDRKGGYTF. CDR3 coding DNA: TGTGCCAGCTCACCGCCCGACAGGAAAGGAGGCTACACCTTC.